Given below is one T cell receptor beta chain in context. This entry is derived from a study of blood T cell repertoires in COVID-19. Patients at the Seattle site were enrolled during active infection and followed longitudinally. The CDR3 runs 11 residues. CDR1 is DFQATT and CDR2 is SNEGSKA in the germline V gene (reference sequence). V lost 3 bases to trimming and J lost 11 bases; unmatched junction nucleotides: 5. Sequenced by immunoSEQ multiplex PCR; TCRdb stores in-frame clones only, minus some. In the table there are about 140,000 clones, roughly nine tenths of which are singletons. This chain uses TRBV20-1 with TRBJ2-3; TRBD2 agrees at 7 bases. This TCR was sampled from a human donor with COVID-19, enrolled during active disease. The donor label of this sample is uncertain. The specimen sequenced was peripheral blood. CDR3 sequence reads: CSARGSGMQYF. For the CDR3, the DNA is TGCAGTGCTAGGGGGAGCGGGATGCAGTATTTT.